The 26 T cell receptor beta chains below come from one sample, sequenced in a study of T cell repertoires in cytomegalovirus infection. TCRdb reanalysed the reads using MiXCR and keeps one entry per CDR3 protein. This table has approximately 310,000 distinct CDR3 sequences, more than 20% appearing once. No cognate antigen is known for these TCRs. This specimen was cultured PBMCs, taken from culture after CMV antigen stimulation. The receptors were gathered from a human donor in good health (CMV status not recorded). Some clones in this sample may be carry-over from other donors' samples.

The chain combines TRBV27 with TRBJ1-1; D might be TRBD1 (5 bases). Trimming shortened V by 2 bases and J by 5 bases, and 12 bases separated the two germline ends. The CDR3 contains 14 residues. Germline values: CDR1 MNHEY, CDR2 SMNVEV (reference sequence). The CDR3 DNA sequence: TGTGCCAGCAGTTTAACACTCGGGGGGACTGAAGCTTTCTTT. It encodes CASSLTLGGTEAFF.

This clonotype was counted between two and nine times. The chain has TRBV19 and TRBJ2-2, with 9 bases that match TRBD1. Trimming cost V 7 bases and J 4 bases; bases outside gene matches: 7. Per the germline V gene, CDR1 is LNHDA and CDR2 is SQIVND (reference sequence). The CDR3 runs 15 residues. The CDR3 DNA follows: TGTGCCAGTACCGTTGGACAGGGGACCACCGGGGAGCTGTTTTTT. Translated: CASTVGQGTTGELFF.

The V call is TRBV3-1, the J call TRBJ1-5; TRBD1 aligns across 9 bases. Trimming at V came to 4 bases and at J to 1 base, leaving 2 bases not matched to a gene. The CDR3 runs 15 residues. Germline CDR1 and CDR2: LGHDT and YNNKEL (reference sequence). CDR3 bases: TGTGCCAGCAGCCGAGGGACAGGGAGCAATCAGCCCCAGCATTTT. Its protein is CASSRGTGSNQPQHF.

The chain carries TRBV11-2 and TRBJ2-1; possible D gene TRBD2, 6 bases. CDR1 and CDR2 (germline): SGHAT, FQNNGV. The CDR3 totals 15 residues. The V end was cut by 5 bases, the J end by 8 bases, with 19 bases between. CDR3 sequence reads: CASSVDYSLGDEQFF. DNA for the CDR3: TGTGCCAGCAGCGTGGACTATTCCCTGGGGGATGAGCAGTTCTTC.

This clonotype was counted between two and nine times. CDR3 in amino acids: CASSRTGTTSYEQYF. For the CDR3, the DNA is TGTGCCAGCAGCCGCACCGGGACTACCTCCTACGAGCAGTACTTC. This rearrangement joins TRBV7-2 to TRBJ2-7; 7 nucleotides match TRBD2. J was trimmed by 0 bases and V by 5 bases; bases with no gene match: 7. The CDR3 totals 15 residues. Germline CDR1 SGHTA, CDR2 FQGNSA. Variable domain in full (rest from reference TRBV7-2 and TRBJ2-7): GAGVSQSPSNKVTEKGKDVELRCDPISGHTALYWYRQSLGQGLEFLIYFQGNSAPDKSGLPSDRFSAERTGGSVSTLTIQRTQQEDSAVYLCASSRTGTTSYEQYFGPGTRLTVT.

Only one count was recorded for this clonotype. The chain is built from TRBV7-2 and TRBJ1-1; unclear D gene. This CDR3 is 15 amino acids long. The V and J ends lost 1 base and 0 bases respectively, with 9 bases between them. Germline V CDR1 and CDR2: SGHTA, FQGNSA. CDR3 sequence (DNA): TGTGCCAGCAGCTTAGTGGTGGGGATGAACACTGAAGCTTTCTTT. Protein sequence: CASSLVVGMNTEAFF.

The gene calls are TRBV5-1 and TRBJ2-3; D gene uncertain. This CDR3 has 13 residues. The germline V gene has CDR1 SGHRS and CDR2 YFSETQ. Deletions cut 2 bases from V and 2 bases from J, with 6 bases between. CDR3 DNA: TGCGCCAGCAGCTTAACAGACACAGATACGCAGTATTTT. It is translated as CASSLTDTDTQYF.

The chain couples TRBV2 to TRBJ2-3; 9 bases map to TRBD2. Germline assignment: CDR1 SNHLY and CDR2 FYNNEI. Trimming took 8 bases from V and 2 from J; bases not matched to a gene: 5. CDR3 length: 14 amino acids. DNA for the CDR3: TGTGCCAGCGGTGCGGGAGGGAACACAGATACGCAGTATTTT. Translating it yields CASGAGGNTDTQYF.

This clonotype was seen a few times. The CDR3 reads CASSLVPTYNEQFF. CDR3 in DNA: TGTGCCAGCAGCTTAGTGCCTACCTACAATGAGCAGTTCTTC. V and J are TRBV7-2 and TRBJ2-1; D remains ambiguous. The CDR3 length is 14 residues. V was shortened by 1 base and J by 2 bases, with 6 bases between the two germline ends. Germline CDR1 and CDR2: SGHTA and FQGNSA.

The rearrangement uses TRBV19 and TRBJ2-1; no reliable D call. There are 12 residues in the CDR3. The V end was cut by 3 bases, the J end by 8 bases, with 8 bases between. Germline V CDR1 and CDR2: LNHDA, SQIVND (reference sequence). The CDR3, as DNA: TGTGCCAGTAGTATCCCTTGGGATGAGCAGTTCTTC. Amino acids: CASSIPWDEQFF.

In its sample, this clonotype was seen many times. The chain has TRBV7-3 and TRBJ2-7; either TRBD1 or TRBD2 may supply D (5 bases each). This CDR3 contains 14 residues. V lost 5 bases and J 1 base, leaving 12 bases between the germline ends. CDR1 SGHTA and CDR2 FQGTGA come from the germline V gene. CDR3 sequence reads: CASSRDGSSYEQYF. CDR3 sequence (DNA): TGTGCCAGCAGCAGGGACGGGTCTTCCTACGAGCAGTACTTC. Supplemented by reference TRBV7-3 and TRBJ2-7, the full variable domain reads GAGVSQTPSNKVTEKGKYVELRCDPISGHTALYWYRQSLGQGPEFLIYFQGTGAADDSGLPNDRFFAVRPEGSVSTLKIQRTERGDSAVYLCASSRDGSSYEQYFGPGTRLTVT.

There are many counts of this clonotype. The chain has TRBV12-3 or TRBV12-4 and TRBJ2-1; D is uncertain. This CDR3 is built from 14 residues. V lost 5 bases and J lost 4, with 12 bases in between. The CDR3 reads CASSLYGTYNEQFF. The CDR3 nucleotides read TGTGCCAGCAGTCTTTACGGCACATACAATGAGCAGTTCTTC.

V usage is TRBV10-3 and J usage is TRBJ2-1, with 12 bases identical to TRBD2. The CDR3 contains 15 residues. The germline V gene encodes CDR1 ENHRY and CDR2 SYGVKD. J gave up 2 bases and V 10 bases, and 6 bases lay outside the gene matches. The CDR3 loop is CATYLAGGPYNEQFF. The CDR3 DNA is TGTGCCACTTACCTAGCGGGAGGGCCCTACAATGAGCAGTTCTTC.

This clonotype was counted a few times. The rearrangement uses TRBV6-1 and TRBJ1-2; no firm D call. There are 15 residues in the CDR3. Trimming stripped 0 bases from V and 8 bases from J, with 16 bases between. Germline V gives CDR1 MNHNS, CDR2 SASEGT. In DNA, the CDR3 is TGTGCCAGCAGTGAAGCAGTTGCGCAGGATCGGGGCTACACCTTC. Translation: CASSEAVAQDRGYTF.

CDR3 sequence: CASSPRDRGKNGYTF. The DNA for the CDR3 is TGTGCCAGCAGCCCTCGGGACAGGGGGAAAAATGGCTACACCTTC. V usage is TRBV7-9 and J usage is TRBJ1-2; 11 bases align to TRBD1. V dropped 5 bases and J dropped 6; count of bases not matched to a gene: 8. Germline lookup yields CDR1 SEHNR and CDR2 FQNEAQ (reference sequence). The CDR3 runs to 15 residues.

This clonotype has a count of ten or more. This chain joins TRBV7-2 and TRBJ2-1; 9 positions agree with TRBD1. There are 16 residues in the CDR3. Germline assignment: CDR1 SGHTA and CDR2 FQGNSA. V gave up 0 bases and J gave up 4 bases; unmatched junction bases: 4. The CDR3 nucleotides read TGTGCCAGCAGCTTAGCGCCCGGGACAGGGTACAATGAGCAGTTCTTC. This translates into CASSLAPGTGYNEQFF. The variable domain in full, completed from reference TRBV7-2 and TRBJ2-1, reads GAGVSQSPSNKVTEKGKDVELRCDPISGHTALYWYRQSLGQGLEFLIYFQGNSAPDKSGLPSDRFSAERTGGSVSTLTIQRTQQEDSAVYLCASSLAPGTGYNEQFFGPGTRLTVL.

CDR3: CAISGARGRSSYEQYF. The DNA for the CDR3 is TGTGCCATCAGTGGAGCTAGGGGCCGAAGCTCCTACGAGCAGTACTTC. The V and J genes are TRBV10-3 and TRBJ2-7, with a weak D call TRBD1 (5 bases). The V gene lost 4 bases and the J gene lost 0 bases, with 16 bases spanning the gap. In germline, CDR1 is ENHRY, CDR2 SYGVKD. This CDR3 is 16 amino acids long.

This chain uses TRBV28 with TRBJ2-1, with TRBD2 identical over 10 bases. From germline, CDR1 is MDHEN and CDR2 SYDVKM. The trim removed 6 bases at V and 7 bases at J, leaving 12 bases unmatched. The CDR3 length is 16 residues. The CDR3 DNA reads TGTGCCAGCAGCGAACAAGCGGGAGGGCCTATGAATGAGCAGTTCTTC. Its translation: CASSEQAGGPMNEQFF.

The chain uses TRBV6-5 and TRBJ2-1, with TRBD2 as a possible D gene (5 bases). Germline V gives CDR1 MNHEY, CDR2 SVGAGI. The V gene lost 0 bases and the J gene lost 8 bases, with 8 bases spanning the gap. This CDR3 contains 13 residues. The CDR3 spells CASSYSDGDEQFF. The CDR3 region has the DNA TGTGCCAGCAGTTACTCAGACGGGGATGAGCAGTTCTTC.

The chain's CDR3 is CASSLRQGFFHEQFF. The CDR3 DNA sequence: TGTGCCAGCAGCTTAAGACAGGGGTTCTTCCATGAGCAGTTCTTC. This chain uses TRBV7-6 with TRBJ2-1; 8 nucleotides agree with TRBD1. Unmatched junction bases numbered 8, after V lost 2 bases and J lost 8 bases. CDR3 length: 15 amino acids. Per the germline V gene, CDR1 is SGHVS and CDR2 is FNYEAQ. The full variable domain, rest sourced from reference TRBV7-6 and TRBJ2-1, is GAGVSQSPRYKVTKRGQDVALRCDPISGHVSLYWYRQALGQGPEFLTYFNYEAQQDKSGLPNDRFSAERPEGSISTLTIQRTEQRDSAMYRCASSLRQGFFHEQFFGPGTRLTVL.

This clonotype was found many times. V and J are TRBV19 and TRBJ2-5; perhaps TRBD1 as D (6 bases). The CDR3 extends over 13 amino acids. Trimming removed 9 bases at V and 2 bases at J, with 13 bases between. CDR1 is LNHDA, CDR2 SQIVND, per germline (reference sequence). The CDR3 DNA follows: TGTGCCAGCAACAGGGTGGGGCAAGAGACCCAGTACTTC. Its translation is CASNRVGQETQYF.

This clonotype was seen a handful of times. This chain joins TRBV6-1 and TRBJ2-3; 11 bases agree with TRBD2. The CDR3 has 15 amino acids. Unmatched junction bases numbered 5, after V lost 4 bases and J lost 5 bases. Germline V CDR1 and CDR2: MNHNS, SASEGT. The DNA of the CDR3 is TGTGCCAGCAGTGCCTTAGCGGGGGGGGGAGATACGCAGTATTTT. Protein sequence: CASSALAGGGDTQYF.

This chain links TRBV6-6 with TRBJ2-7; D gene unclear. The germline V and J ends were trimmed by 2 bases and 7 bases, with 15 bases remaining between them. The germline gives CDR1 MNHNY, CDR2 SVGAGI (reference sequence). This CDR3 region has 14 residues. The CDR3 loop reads CASSYPAGAGEQYF. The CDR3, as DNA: TGTGCCAGCAGTTACCCGGCTGGAGCTGGGGAGCAGTACTTC.

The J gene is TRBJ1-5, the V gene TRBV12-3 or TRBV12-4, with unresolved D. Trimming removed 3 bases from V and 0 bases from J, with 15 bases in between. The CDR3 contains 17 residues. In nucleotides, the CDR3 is TGTGCCAGCAGTTTGGTCCCTCCGGGTTATAGCAATCAGCCCCAGCATTTT. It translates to CASSLVPPGYSNQPQHF.

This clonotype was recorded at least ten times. The CDR3 region has the DNA TGTGCCAGCAGTTTTAGCCTAGGGCTGCACGACACAGATACGCAGTATTTT. It is translated as CASSFSLGLHDTDTQYF. J is TRBJ2-3 and V is TRBV28; D is uncertain. This CDR3 is 17 amino acids long. V was pared by 3 bases and J by 2 bases, with 18 bases between. Germline values: CDR1 MDHEN, CDR2 SYDVKM. Supplemented by reference TRBV28 and TRBJ2-3, the full variable domain reads DVKVTQSSRYLVKRTGEKVFLECVQDMDHENMFWYRQDPGLGLRLIYFSYDVKMKEKGDIPEGYSVSREKKERFSLILESASTNQTSMYLCASSFSLGLHDTDTQYFGPGTRLTVL.

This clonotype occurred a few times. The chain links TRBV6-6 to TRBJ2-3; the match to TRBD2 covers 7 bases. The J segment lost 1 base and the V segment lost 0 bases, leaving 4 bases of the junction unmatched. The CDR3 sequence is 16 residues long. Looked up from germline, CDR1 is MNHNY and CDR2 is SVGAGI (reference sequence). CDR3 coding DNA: TGTGCCAGCAGTTACTCGAGGAGCGGGGGCACAGATACGCAGTATTTT. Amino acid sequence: CASSYSRSGGTDTQYF.